These 18 T cell receptor beta chains originate from one sample sequenced in a study of blood T cells in healthy people across ages (dated by TCRdb to between 2015 and 2016). Library preparation used 5' RACE. Sequenced using an Illumina HiSeq 2500. A second PCR of about 6 to 11 cycles was performed with a sample-barcoded 5' primer and a J-beta primer mix. TCRdb cleaned the public reads at Q25 with fastp, built clones with MiXCR and kept in-frame beta chains. Here each entry gathers all rows of one CDR3 protein and keeps the most common genes and DNA. Across this sample there are about 2 million distinct CDR3 sequences, with roughly 50% seen only once. Over 2% of the sample is taken by the ten largest. The material sequenced was blood. Source of these receptors: a woman in her forties in good health.

The V gene is TRBV28, the J gene TRBJ2-5; no clear D gene. Germline values: CDR1 MDHEN, CDR2 SYDVKM. V was shortened by 5 bases and J by 5 bases, with 12 bases between the two germline ends. The CDR3 loop spans 13 amino acids. CDR3 loop: CASSAKGPETQYF. The CDR3, as DNA: TGTGCCAGCAGTGCCAAGGGTCCGGAGACCCAGTACTTC.

The chain joins TRBV3-1 to TRBJ2-1, with D perhaps TRBD1 (5 bases). CDR1 and CDR2 from the germline V gene are LGHDT and YNNKEL (reference sequence). Trimming pared 1 base from V and 4 bases from J, leaving 11 bases between. The CDR3 is 15 amino acids. CDR3 nucleotides: TGTGCCAGCAGCCAAGGTGTGGGGCCGTACAATGAGCAGTTCTTC. Translating gives CASSQGVGPYNEQFF.

The V call is TRBV25-1, the J call TRBJ2-5; no clear D gene. This CDR3 spans 14 amino acids. CDR1 is MGHDK and CDR2 is SYGVNS in the germline V gene. The V end lost 3 bases, the J end lost 0 bases, and 8 bases lay between the germline ends. The CDR3: CASSDLGYQETQYF. As DNA, the CDR3 is TGTGCCAGCAGTGATTTGGGTTACCAAGAGACCCAGTACTTC.

This clonotype was counted only a few times. The rearrangement joins TRBV4-1 to TRBJ1-6; 7 nucleotides line up with TRBD1. This CDR3 comprises 16 residues. Germline-derived CDR1 and CDR2 are MGHRA and YSYEKL. Trimming removed 0 bases from V and 7 bases from J; junction bases left unmatched: 6. CDR3 DNA sequence: TGCGCCAGCAGCCAAGATCTGGGACAGTGGAATTCACCCCTCCACTTT. Amino acid sequence: CASSQDLGQWNSPLHF.

The chain is built from TRBV7-2 and TRBJ2-5; perhaps TRBD2 as D (5 bases). V was pared by 1 base and J by 11 bases, with 23 bases between. Germline lookup yields CDR1 SGHTA and CDR2 FQGNSA. CDR3 length: 16 residues. CDR3 protein: CASSLVGATSSYEQYF. DNA for the CDR3: TGTGCCAGCAGCTTAGTGGGCGCTACTAGTTCGTATGAGCAGTACTTC. The full variable domain, with the rest looked up from reference TRBV7-2 and TRBJ2-5, is GAGVSQSPSNKVTEKGKDVELRCDPISGHTALYWYRQSLGQGLEFLIYFQGNSAPDKSGLPSDRFSAERTGGSVSTLTIQRTQQEDSAVYLCASSLVGATSSYEQYFGPGTRLLVL.

The CDR3 here is CSARAGTGGCEQFF. In DNA form, the CDR3 reads TGCAGTGCTAGAGCCGGGACAGGGGGTTGTGAGCAGTTCTTC. This chain connects TRBV20-1 to TRBJ2-1, with 11 bases lining up with TRBD1. The CDR3 extends over 14 amino acids. The germline V gene encodes CDR1 DFQATT and CDR2 SNEGSKA (reference sequence). V lost 1 base, J lost 9 bases, and 5 bases stayed unmatched.

This clonotype showed up just once. V gene TRBV20-1 combines with J gene TRBJ2-1; D remains ambiguous. Germline assignment: CDR1 DFQATT and CDR2 SNEGSKA (reference sequence). This CDR3 comprises 8 residues. CDR3 region: CRFNEQFF. The CDR3 nucleotides are TGCAGATTCAATGAGCAGTTCTTC.

This clonotype was seen once. This chain connects TRBV6-1 to TRBJ2-7; unclear D gene. The V end was cut by 1 base, the J end by 1 base, with 11 bases between. Germline V gives CDR1 MNHNS, CDR2 SASEGT. The CDR3 totals 15 residues. This chain's CDR3 is CASSEGIGRSYEQYF. CDR3 nucleotide sequence: TGTGCCAGCAGTGAAGGCATAGGCCGTTCCTACGAGCAGTACTTC.

The chain uses TRBV4-2 and TRBJ2-7, with D tentatively TRBD1 (6 bases). The CDR3 has 15 amino acids. Germline-derived CDR1 and CDR2 are LGHNA and YNFKEQ. The V and J ends lost 2 bases and 0 bases respectively, with 11 bases between them. The CDR3 sequence is CASSQRQDSSYEQYF. The CDR3 coding sequence is TGTGCCAGCAGCCAAAGACAGGACAGCTCCTACGAGCAGTACTTC.

CDR3 residues: CSARWDRAPSSQYF. The CDR3 DNA sequence: TGCAGTGCTAGGTGGGACAGGGCCCCGTCGTCGCAGTATTTT. The rearrangement links TRBV20-1 to TRBJ2-3, with TRBD1 identical over 9 bases. CDR1 and CDR2 (germline): DFQATT, SNEGSKA (reference sequence). The J segment lost 10 bases and the V segment lost 3 bases, leaving 11 bases of the junction unmatched. The CDR3 runs 14 residues.

The rearrangement uses TRBV12-3 or TRBV12-4 and TRBJ2-7, with no clear D. The CDR3 spans 12 residues. CDR3 coding DNA: TGTGTCTCAACGCCGAGCTCCTACGAGCAGTACTTC. Translation gives CVSTPSSYEQYF.

This chain connects TRBV2 to TRBJ2-3; D possibly corresponds to TRBD2 (6 bases). Trimming pared 5 bases from V and 1 base from J, leaving 19 bases between. CDR3 length equals 17 residues. Germline-derived CDR1 and CDR2 are SNHLY and FYNNEI. The CDR3 protein is CASSRPTSREGTDTQYF. CDR3 nucleotides: TGTGCCAGCAGTAGACCCACTAGCAGGGAGGGCACAGATACGCAGTATTTT.

The chain is built from TRBV13 and TRBJ2-2; no definite D call. The V end lost 0 bases, the J end lost 0 bases, and 5 bases lay between the germline ends. This CDR3 region has 15 residues. Germline CDR1 reads PRHDT; CDR2 reads FYEKMQ (reference sequence). CDR3 sequence: CASSLGRSNTGELFF. The CDR3 DNA sequence: TGTGCCAGCAGCTTAGGACGGTCGAACACCGGGGAGCTGTTTTTT. Full variable domain (missing parts from reference TRBV13 and TRBJ2-2): AAGVIQSPRHLIKEKRETATLKCYPIPRHDTVYWYQQGPGQDPQFLISFYEKMQSDKGSIPDRFSAQQFSDYHSELNMSSLELGDSALYFCASSLGRSNTGELFFGEGSRLTVL.

The CDR3 DNA reads as TGTGCCAGCGGTCGGGACAGTATTTCAAGAGAGCAGTACTTC. Translating gives CASGRDSISREQYF. This chain uses TRBV6-5 with TRBJ2-7; 7 bases are shared with TRBD1. Germline CDR1 MNHEY, CDR2 SVGAGI. The length of the CDR3 is 14 residues. Unmatched junction bases numbered 14, after V lost 8 bases and J lost 7 bases.

The V call is TRBV6-6, the J call TRBJ1-2; 7 positions match TRBD1. This CDR3 comprises 13 residues. V shed 6 bases and J 4 bases; nucleotides not matched to a gene: 5. CDR1 is MNHNY and CDR2 is SVGAGI in the germline V gene (reference sequence). CDR3 bases: TGTGCCAGCAGGGGGGAGGGGGCCTATGGCTACACCTTC. Translation gives CASRGEGAYGYTF.

This clonotype showed up just once. Its ends do not fully match the called genes, so a read error is possible. This chain connects TRBV9 to TRBJ2-7; D could derive from TRBD1 or TRBD2 (6 bases each). The J call may not be correct, given that the DNA end is closer to TRBJ2-5. This CDR3 comprises 16 residues. Germline V gene lookup returns CDR1 SGDLS and CDR2 YYNGEE. For the CDR3, the DNA is TGTGCCAGCGGCGTAGATAATGGGGGGCCTCGAGAGACCCAGTACTTC. It encodes CASGVDNGGPRETQYF.

J is TRBJ2-7 and V is TRBV20-1; TRBD2 matches 8 bases. The trim removed 1 base at V and 3 bases at J, leaving 8 bases unmatched. Germline assignment: CDR1 DFQATT and CDR2 SNEGSKA (reference sequence). CDR3 size: 15 residues. The CDR3 is CSARGPGTRDYEQYF. Written as DNA, the CDR3 is TGCAGTGCTAGAGGTCCCGGGACTAGAGACTACGAGCAGTACTTC.

The chain recombines TRBV7-2 with TRBJ2-7; 8 bases agree with TRBD2. The CDR3 is 13 amino acids. J was trimmed by 6 bases and V by 7 bases; bases with no gene match: 8. Germline loops: CDR1 SGHTA, CDR2 FQGNSA. CDR3 sequence (DNA): TGTGCCAGCACCTCGAGGGCGGGGGGCGAGCAGTACTTC. Its translation: CASTSRAGGEQYF.